One and the same sample provided the 2 T cell receptor beta chains below, sequenced in a study of OX40 agonist ivuxolimab in advanced cancers. The method was immunoSEQ multiplex PCR; TCRdb's version includes in-frame clones alone and lacks a portion of them. This sample has tens of thousands of clones, with around 84% found just once. The material was CD4+ or CD8+ T cells sorted from blood, obtained in a trial of the OX40 agonist ivuxolimab. These receptors were obtained from an adult with an advanced solid tumor such as melanoma, head and neck, liver or kidney cancer.

The chain combines TRBV11-2 with TRBJ1-1; 9 bases are a match to TRBD1. From germline, CDR1 is SGHAT and CDR2 FQNNGV. This CDR3 is 14 amino acids long. The V gene end was trimmed by 3 bases and the J gene end by 6 bases; junction bases not matched to a gene: 5. The CDR3 sequence: CASSLDRGYAEAFF. CDR3 bases: TGTGCCAGCAGCTTGGACAGGGGATACGCTGAAGCTTTCTTT.

The chain carries TRBV2 and TRBJ2-3, with D possibly TRBD2 on 5 matching bases. This CDR3 is 16 amino acids long. Trimming took off 4 bases at V and 4 bases at J, with 18 bases between the two ends. CDR1 and CDR2 (germline): SNHLY, FYNNEI. The CDR3 loop is CASSARGILGADTQYF. CDR3 DNA: TGTGCCAGCAGTGCAAGAGGGATACTTGGTGCAGATACGCAGTATTTT.